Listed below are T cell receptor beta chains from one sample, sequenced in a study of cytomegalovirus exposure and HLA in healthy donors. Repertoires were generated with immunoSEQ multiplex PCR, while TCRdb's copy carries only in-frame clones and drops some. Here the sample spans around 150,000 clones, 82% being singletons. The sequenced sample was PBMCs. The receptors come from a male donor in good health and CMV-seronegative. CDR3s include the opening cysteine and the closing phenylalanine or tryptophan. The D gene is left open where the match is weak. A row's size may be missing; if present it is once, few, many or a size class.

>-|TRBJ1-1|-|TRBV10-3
CAISEGGIGTEAFF
TGTGCCATCAGTGAAGGAGGGATCGGGACTGAAGCTTTCTTT
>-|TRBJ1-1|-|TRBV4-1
CASSNPQGSEAFF
TGCGCCAGCAGCAACCCTCAGGGGTCTGAAGCTTTCTTT
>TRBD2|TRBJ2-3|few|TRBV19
CASSVGGSDTQYF
TGTGCCAGTAGTGTTGGCGGGAGCGATACGCAGTATTTT
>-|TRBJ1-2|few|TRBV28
CYVGGSNYGYTF
TGTTACGTCGGAGGATCTAACTATGGCTACACCTTC
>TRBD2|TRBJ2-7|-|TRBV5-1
CASSFLAGASSYEQYF
TGCGCCAGCAGCTTTCTAGCGGGGGCGAGCTCCTACGAGCAGTACTTC
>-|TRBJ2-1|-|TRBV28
CASSLAGTDYNEQFF
TGTGCCAGCAGTTTGGCGGGAACAGACTACAATGAGCAGTTCTTC
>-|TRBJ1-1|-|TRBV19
CASTDRGGWAFF
TGTGCCAGTACCGATCGGGGGGGTTGGGCTTTCTTT
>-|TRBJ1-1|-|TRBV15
CATSGDNQNTEAFF
TGTGCCACCAGCGGGGACAACCAGAACACTGAAGCTTTCTTT
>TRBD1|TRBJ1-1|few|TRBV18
CASSALQDRTEAFF
TGTGCCAGCTCTGCCCTCCAGGACAGGACTGAAGCTTTCTTT
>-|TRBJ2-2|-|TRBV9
CASSVDTVNTGELFF
TGTGCCAGCAGCGTAGATACAGTGAACACCGGGGAGCTGTTTTTT
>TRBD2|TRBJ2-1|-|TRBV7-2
CASSLAVSGTNYNEQFF
TGTGCCAGCAGCTTAGCGGTTAGCGGGACAAATTACAATGAGCAGTTCTTC
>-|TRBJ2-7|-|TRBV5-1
CASSLAGASSYEQYF
TGCGCCAGCAGCTTGGCAGGGGCAAGTTCCTACGAGCAGTACTTC
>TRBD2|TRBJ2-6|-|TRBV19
CASMGGLVTSSGANVLTF
TGTGCCAGTATGGGGGGGTTAGTAACGAGCTCTGGGGCCAACGTCCTGACTTTC
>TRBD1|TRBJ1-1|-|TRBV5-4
CASSLGQGSWNTEAFF
TGTGCCAGCAGCCTGGGACAGGGAAGTTGGAACACTGAAGCTTTCTTT
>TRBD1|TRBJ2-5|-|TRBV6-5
CASSADRGQETQYF
TGTGCCAGCAGTGCCGACAGGGGGCAAGAGACCCAGTACTTC
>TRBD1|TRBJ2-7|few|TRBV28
CASTDRTSYEQYF
TGTGCCAGCACGGACAGGACCTCCTACGAGCAGTACTTC
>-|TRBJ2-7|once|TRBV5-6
CASSLYTYEQYF
TGTGCCAGCAGCTTGTATACTTACGAGCAGTACTTC
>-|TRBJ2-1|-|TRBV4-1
CASSQDSQLYAGRYNEQFF
TGCGCCAGCAGCCAAGATTCCCAACTTTACGCAGGGAGGTACAATGAGCAGTTCTTC
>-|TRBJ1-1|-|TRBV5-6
CASSLGLEAFF
TGTGCCAGCAGCTTGGGTCTTGAAGCTTTCTTT
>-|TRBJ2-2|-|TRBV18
CASSPGWTGELFF
TGTGCCAGCTCACCAGGCTGGACCGGGGAGCTGTTTTTT
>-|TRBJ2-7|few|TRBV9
CASSVDLSSYEQYF
TGTGCCAGCAGCGTAGACCTCAGCTCCTACGAGCAGTACTTC
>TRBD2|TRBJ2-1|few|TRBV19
CASSGLAENNEQFF
TGTGCCAGTAGCGGACTAGCGGAAAACAATGAGCAGTTCTTC
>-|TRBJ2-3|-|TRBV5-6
CASSWGGHTTDTQYF
TGTGCCAGCAGCTGGGGGGGACACACGACAGATACGCAGTATTTT
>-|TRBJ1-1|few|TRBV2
CASSRNTEAFF
TGTGCCAGCTCGAGGAACACTGAAGCTTTCTTT
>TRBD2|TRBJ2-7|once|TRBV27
CASSLSGSWTYEQYF
TGTGCCAGCAGTCTTAGCGGGAGTTGGACCTACGAGCAGTACTTC
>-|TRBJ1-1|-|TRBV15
CATSRDRGAAEAFF
TGTGCCACCAGCAGAGATCGGGGGGCCGCTGAAGCTTTCTTT
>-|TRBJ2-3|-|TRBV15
CATSRDPGRTDTQYF
TGTGCCACCAGCAGAGATCCGGGTAGAACAGATACGCAGTATTTT
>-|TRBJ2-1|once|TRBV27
CASSFGSSYNEQFF
TGTGCCAGCAGTTTCGGTAGCTCCTACAATGAGCAGTTCTTC
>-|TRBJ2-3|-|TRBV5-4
CASSPPRTVSTDTQYF
TGTGCCAGCAGCCCACCTAGGACAGTTAGCACAGATACGCAGTATTTT
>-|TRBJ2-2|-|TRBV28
CATLGPTGELFF
TGTGCCACCCTAGGTCCGACCGGGGAGCTGTTTTTT
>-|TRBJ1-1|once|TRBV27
CASSSYNTEAFF
TGTGCCAGCAGTTCCTACAACACTGAAGCTTTCTTT
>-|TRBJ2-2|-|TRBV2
CASSGQNTGELFF
TGTGCCAGCAGTGGGCAGAACACCGGGGAGCTGTTTTTT
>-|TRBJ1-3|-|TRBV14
CASSQGRDTIYF
TGTGCCAGCAGCCAGGGTCGGGACACCATATATTTT
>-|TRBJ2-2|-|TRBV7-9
CASSFLAANTGELFF
TGTGCCAGCAGCTTTCTGGCAGCGAACACCGGGGAGCTGTTTTTT
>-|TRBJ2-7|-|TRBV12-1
CASSPTLQAGRQYEQYF
TGTGCCAGCAGCCCAACCCTTCAAGCGGGTAGGCAGTACGAGCAGTACTTC
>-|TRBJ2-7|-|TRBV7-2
CASSLMGGSSEQYF
TGTGCCAGCAGCTTAATGGGCGGGTCGAGTGAGCAGTACTTC
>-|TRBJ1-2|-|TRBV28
CASIASGRRDGYTF
TGTGCCAGCATCGCCTCAGGGCGGCGGGACGGCTACACCTTC
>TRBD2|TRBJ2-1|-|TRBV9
CASSVFGGGYNEQFF
TGTGCCAGCAGCGTATTTGGCGGGGGATACAATGAGCAGTTCTTC
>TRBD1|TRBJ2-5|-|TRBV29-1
CSVDRRGETQYF
TGCAGCGTTGACCGCAGGGGGGAGACCCAGTACTTC
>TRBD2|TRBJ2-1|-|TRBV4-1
CASSQRTSAPVYNEQFF
TGCGCCAGCAGCCAACGCACTAGCGCCCCCGTCTACAATGAGCAGTTCTTC
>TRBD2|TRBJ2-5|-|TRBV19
CASSPRTSGQETQYF
TGTGCCAGTAGCCCACGGACTAGCGGACAAGAGACCCAGTACTTC
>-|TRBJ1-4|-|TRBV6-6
CASILRGGDEKLFF
TGTGCCAGCATACTAAGGGGAGGGGATGAAAAACTGTTTTTT
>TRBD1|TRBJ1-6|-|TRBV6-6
CASTQTGDNSPLHF
TGTGCCAGCACTCAGACAGGGGATAATTCACCCCTCCACTTT
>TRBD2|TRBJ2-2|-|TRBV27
CASRGTSGNTGELFF
TGTGCCAGCAGAGGGACTAGCGGGAACACCGGGGAGCTGTTTTTT
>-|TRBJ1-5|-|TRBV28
CASSLAEHSNQPQHF
TGTGCCAGCAGTTTAGCCGAGCATAGCAATCAGCCCCAGCATTTT
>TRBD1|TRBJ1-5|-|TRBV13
CASSLEGQGSPRHF
TGTGCCAGCAGCTTAGAAGGACAGGGGAGCCCCCGGCATTTT
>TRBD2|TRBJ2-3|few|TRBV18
CASSPPLGLAGVKDTQYF
TGTGCCAGCTCACCACCGTTAGGACTAGCGGGAGTCAAAGATACGCAGTATTTT
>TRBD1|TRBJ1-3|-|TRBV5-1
CASSLDPGQGNTIYF
TGCGCCAGCAGCTTGGATCCGGGACAGGGGAACACCATATATTTT
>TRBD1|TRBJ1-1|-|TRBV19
CASSPDRGRTEAFF
TGTGCCAGTAGTCCGGACAGGGGGCGGACTGAAGCTTTCTTT
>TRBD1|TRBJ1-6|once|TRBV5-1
CASSYMTGSNSPLHF
TGCGCCAGCAGCTACATGACAGGGAGTAATTCACCCCTCCACTTT
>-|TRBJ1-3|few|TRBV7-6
CASSLAEGSGNTIYF
TGTGCCAGCAGCTTAGCGGAGGGCTCTGGAAACACCATATATTTT
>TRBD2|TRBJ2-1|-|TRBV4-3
CASSHPSGRPYNEQFF
TGCGCCAGCAGCCACCCTAGCGGGAGGCCCTACAATGAGCAGTTCTTC